This T cell receptor beta chain was found in a study of Graves' ophthalmopathy and Graves' hyperthyroidism. Study conclusions and caveats: In separating ophthalmopathy from stable hyperthyroidism, a 13-signature model achieved around 85% sensitivity and 70% to 83% specificity.

CDR3 regions of TCR beta were amplified from RNA transcripts. The workflow started with a first-round RT-PCR run with HTBI primers and then moved on to a second-round multiplex PCR. TCRdb recomputed calls from the multiplex PCR reads with MiXCR, one row per CDR3 protein. The data show a few hundred thousand distinct CDR3 sequences, roughly 14% seen once. This clonotype was seen ten or more times. Its antigen is undetermined. J lost 5 bases, V lost 4 bases, and 3 bases had no gene match. CDR3 size: 12 residues. CDR1 is SQVTM and CDR2 is ANQGSEA in the germline V gene. Stable hyperthyroidism referred to disease that showed no ophthalmopathy within 18 months of follow-up. Recruitment covered hyperthyroidism patients aged 18 to 65 whose new diagnosis was of under 2 months' duration. PBMCs stemmed from 10 ml of fresh peripheral blood.

The chain joins TRBV29-1 to TRBJ2-5; 8 bases align to TRBD1. The sample was peripheral blood. This receptor was obtained from a woman younger than 30 with stable Graves' hyperthyroidism. CDR3 loop: CSVGRDRETQYF. The CDR3 nucleotides are TGCAGCGTTGGTCGGGACAGGGAGACCCAGTACTTC.